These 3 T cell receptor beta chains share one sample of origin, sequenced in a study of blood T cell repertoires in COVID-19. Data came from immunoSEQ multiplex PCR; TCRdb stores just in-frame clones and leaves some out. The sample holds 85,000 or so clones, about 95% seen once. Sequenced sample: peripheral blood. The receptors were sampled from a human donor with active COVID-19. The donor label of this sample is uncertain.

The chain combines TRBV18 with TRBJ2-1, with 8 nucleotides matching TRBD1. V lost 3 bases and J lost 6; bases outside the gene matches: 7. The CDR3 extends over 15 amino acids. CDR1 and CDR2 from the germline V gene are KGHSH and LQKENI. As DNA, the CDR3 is TGTGCCAGCTCACCGGGCCGGACAGGGCTCAATGAGCAGTTCTTC. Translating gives CASSPGRTGLNEQFF.

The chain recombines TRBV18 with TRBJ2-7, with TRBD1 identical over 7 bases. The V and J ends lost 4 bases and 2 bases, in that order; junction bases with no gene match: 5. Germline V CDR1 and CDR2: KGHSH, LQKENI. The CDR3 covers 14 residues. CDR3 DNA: TGTGCCAGCTCACTGGGACAGCAAGCCTACGAGCAGTACTTC. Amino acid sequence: CASSLGQQAYEQYF.

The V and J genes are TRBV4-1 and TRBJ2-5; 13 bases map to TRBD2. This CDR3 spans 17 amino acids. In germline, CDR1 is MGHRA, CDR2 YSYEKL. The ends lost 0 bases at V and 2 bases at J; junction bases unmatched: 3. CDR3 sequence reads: CASSQEEGLAGQETQYF. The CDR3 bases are TGCGCCAGCAGCCAAGAGGAGGGACTAGCGGGGCAAGAGACCCAGTACTTC.